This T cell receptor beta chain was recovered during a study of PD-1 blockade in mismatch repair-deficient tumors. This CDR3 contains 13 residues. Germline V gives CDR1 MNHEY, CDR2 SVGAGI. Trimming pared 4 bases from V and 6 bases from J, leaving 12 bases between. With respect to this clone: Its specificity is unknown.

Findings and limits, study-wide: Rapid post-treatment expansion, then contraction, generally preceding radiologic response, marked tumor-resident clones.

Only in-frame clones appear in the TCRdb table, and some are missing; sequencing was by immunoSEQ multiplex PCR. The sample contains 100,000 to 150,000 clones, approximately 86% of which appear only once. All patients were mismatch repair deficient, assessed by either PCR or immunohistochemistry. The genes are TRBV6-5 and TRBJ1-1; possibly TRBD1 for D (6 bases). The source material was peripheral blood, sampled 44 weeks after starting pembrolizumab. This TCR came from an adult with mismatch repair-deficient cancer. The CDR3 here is CASSFDRRAEAFF. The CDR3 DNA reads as TGTGCCAGCAGTTTCGACAGGAGGGCTGAAGCTTTCTTT.